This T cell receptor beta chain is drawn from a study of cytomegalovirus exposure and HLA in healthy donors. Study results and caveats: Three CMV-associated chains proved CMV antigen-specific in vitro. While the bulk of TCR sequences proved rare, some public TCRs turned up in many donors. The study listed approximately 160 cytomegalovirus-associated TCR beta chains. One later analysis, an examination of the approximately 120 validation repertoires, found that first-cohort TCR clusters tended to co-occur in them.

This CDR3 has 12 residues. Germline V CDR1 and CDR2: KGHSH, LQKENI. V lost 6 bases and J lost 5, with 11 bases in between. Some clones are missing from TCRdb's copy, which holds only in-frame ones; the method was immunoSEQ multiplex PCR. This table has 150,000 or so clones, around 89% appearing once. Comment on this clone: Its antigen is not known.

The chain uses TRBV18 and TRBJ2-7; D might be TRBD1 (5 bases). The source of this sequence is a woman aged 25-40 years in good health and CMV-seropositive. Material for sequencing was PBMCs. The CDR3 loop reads CASSWGRDEQYF. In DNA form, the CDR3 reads TGTGCCAGCTCTTGGGGCAGGGACGAGCAGTACTTC.